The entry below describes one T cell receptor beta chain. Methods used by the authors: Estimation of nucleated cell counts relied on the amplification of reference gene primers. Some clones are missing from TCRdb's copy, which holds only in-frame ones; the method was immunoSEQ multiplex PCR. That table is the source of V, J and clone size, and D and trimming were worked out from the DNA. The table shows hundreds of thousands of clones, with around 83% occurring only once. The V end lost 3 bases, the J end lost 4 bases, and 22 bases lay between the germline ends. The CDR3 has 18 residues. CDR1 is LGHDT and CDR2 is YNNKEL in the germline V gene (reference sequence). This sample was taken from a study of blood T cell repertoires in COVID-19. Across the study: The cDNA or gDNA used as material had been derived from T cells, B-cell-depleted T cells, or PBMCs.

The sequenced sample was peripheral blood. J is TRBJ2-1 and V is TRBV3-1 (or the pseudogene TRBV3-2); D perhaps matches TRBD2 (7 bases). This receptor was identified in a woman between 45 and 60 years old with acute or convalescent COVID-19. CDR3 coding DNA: TGTGCCAGCAGCCAGGATCCCTCCGCGAGGGGGGGATACAATGAGCAGTTCTTC. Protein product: CASSQDPSARGGYNEQFF.